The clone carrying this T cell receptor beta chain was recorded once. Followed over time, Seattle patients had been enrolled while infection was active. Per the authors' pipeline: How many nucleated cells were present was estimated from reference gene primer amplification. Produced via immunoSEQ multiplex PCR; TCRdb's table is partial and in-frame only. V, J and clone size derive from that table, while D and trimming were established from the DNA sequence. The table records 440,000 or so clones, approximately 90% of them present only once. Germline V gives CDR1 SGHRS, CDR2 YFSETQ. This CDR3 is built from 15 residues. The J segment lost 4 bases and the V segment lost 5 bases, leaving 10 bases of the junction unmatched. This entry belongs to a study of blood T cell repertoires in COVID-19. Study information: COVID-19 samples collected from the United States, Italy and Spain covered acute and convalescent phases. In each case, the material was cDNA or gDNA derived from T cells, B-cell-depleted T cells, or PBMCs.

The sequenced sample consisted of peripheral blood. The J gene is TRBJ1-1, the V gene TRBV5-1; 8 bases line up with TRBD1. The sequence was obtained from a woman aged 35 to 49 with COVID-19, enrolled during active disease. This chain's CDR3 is CASRTQGALGTEAFF. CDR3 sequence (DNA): TGCGCCAGCAGAACCCAGGGGGCGTTGGGCACTGAAGCTTTCTTT. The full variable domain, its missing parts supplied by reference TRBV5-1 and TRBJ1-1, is KAGVTQTPRYLIKTRGQQVTLSCSPISGHRSVSWYQQTPGQGLQFLFEYFSETQRNKGNFPGRFSGRQFSNSRSEMNVSTLELGDSALYLCASRTQGALGTEAFFGQGTRLTVV.